The following is a TCR beta chain sequence with its context. This sample was included in a study of patients and donors after allogeneic stem cell transplantation. One entry per CDR3 protein results from TCRdb running MiXCR on the RT-PCR reads. The sample lists 920,000 or so distinct CDR3 sequences, roughly 17% occurring once. Germline V CDR1 and CDR2: KGHDR, SFDVKD. This CDR3 region has 15 residues. Losses at the gene ends were 7 bases for V and 1 base for J; bases not matched to a gene: 7. The sequencing sample was made of blood, either unsorted or a sorted T cell fraction (not recorded which). The TCR originated in a human donor who was either an allogeneic HSCT recipient or a stem cell or donor lymphocyte infusion donor (not recorded which). It is not recorded whose cells these are; they may come from a transplant donor. The chain is built from TRBV24-1 and TRBJ2-3; 7 bases are a match to TRBD1. DNA of the CDR3: TGTGCCACCAGCAAGACAGGGTGGGGCACAGATACGCAGTATTTT. Translated, it gives CATSKTGWGTDTQYF.